This T cell receptor (beta chain) was sequenced for a study of Ad26.COV2.S vaccination and SARS-CoV-2 variants (dated by TCRdb to about 2021). Describing the broader study: Vaccine-arm donors were drawn from COV1001, a multicentre, randomized, double-blind, placebo-controlled phase I-IIa trial of Ad26.COV2.S in healthy adults. Dosing of Ad26.COV2.S was intramuscular, at either 5x10^10 or 1x10^11 viral particles, delivered as one shot or as two shots spaced 56 days apart. Sequencing of the TCRbeta repertoire served to evaluate the specificity and breadth of SARS-CoV-2-reactive T cell receptors following Ad26.COV2.S vaccination. A total of approximately 30 samples were included in the TCR-sequenced set, comprising about 20 Ad26.COV2.S vaccine recipients, 5 placebo recipients and 8 SARS-CoV-2 convalescent individuals. Participants in the trial were split at random into five groups of five each, receiving low-dose or high-dose Ad26.COV2.S once or twice, or else placebo on both occasions. Throughout the experiments and outcome assessment, investigators stayed blinded to trial group allocation.

The CDR3 contains 16 residues, cysteine and phenylalanine counted. Here the CDR3 DNA is all that survives: 48 bases in frame from base 1. The germline ends are 10 bases apart after V is trimmed by 4 bases and J by 0 bases. The germline V gene encodes CDR1 LGHNA and CDR2 YNFKEQ. TCRbeta CDR3 regions were sequenced with the immunoSEQ Assay. After extraction, genomic DNA underwent amplification by bias-controlled multiplex PCR, followed by high-throughput sequencing. On the authors' methods: Collapsing and filtering of sequences were performed to quantify the absolute abundance of each unique TCRbeta CDR3 region. Usable DNA was measured by amplifying reference genes present in all nucleated cells, and TCRbeta template counts were normalized to that usable DNA to estimate T cell fraction. Repertoire TCRs were annotated as SARS-CoV-2-specific by exact matching of V gene, CDR3 amino acid sequence and J gene to a known reactive TCR set. MIRA supplied the reference SARS-CoV-2 TCR set, which was filtered for enrichment in COVID-19-positive ImmuneCODE repertoires so that public or cross-reactive TCRs were removed. Drawing on the MIRA antigens, annotated TCRs were analysed further at the level of specific ORF or position within ORF. Depth was the summed frequency of annotated unique rearrangements, while breadth was defined as annotated unique rearrangements over total unique productive rearrangements. Two-sided Wilcoxon rank-sum tests were applied when comparing TCR breadth between groups. TCRdb's version of the immuneACCESS table is confined to in-frame rearrangements and falls short of the full clone set. An unresolved V gene accounts for under half of the shortfall where checked; the remainder is of unknown origin. V and J calls and clone size are as listed in that table; D and trimming were resolved from the DNA. The sample table lists about 400,000 clones, about 80% of them with a count of one. The ten largest account for approximately 7% of the sample.

Overall study results and their limits: Substantial breadth of spike-specific CD8+ and CD4+ T cell responses was reported after vaccination. The authors noted that total T cell responses may have been underestimated by the TCR breadth and depth analyses. Comparing responses between vaccine doses or regimens was not something the study was powered to do. Higher spike-specific TCR breadth was observed in Ad26.COV2.S recipients than in placebo recipients (P = 0.0014). Comparable non-spike TCR breadth was observed between vaccine and placebo recipients, consistent with only spike being contained in the vaccine.

The intended sense of this specimen's treatment or condition label: approximately 18 received Ad26.COV2.S at low or high dose, single or two shots; about 5 received placebo; per-sample allocation not given. For vaccine and placebo recipients, the sequenced repertoires came from samples collected on day 63 after the first injection. Cohort 1b enrolled about two dozen adults aged 18-55 years at a single site in Boston, USA, between 29 July and 7 August 2020. As a vaccine, Ad26.COV2.S was a replication-incompetent adenovirus type 26 vector that expressed a prefusion-stabilized SARS-CoV-2 spike protein derived from the original Wuhan strain. For this clone: Its recognized antigen is unknown. No base-level quality is on record; no much larger clone is a single base apart.

The material sequenced was peripheral blood, taken in a trial of Ad26.COV2.S vaccine versus placebo. Here the chain combines TRBV4-2 and TRBJ2-6; TRBD2 is a weak D gene call, 6 bases matching. The TCR was taken from a person between 18 and 65 years old who received the Ad26.COV2.S COVID-19 vaccine or a placebo. This receptor carries the CDR3 CASSPRDVSGANVLTF. In nucleotide form, the sequence is TGTGCCAGCAGCCCGCGGGACGTCTCTGGGGCCAACGTCCTGACTTTC.